This record concerns one T cell receptor (beta chain) sequence. Its antigen is unidentified. Only in-frame clones appear in the TCRdb table, and some are missing; sequencing was by immunoSEQ multiplex PCR. This repertoire shows tens of thousands of clones, around 89% found once; its top ten account for around 4.4%. This sample was included in a study of T cell responses to AZD1222 COVID-19 vaccine. V was cut by 4 bases and J by 6 bases, with 9 bases left in between. The CDR3 is 13 amino acids. The germline V gene encodes CDR1 ENHRY and CDR2 SYGVKD. General observations from the study: Targeting of unmutated variant regions was reportedly seen in nearly half of spike-specific TCRs. Every sample of the repertoires postdated the peak T cell response. Donor demographics were predominantly white British with a female majority; clonal diversity may be underestimated.

This sequence joins TRBV10-3 and TRBJ1-4; D not resolved. The TCR originated in an adult who received the MenACWY meningococcal vaccine as a control. Sequencing was performed on peripheral blood, taken 28 days after the second dose of the MenACWY control vaccine. The CDR3 region has the DNA TGTGCCATCAGTGGAGGGTCTGATGAAAAACTGTTTTTT. Residues: CAISGGSDEKLFF.